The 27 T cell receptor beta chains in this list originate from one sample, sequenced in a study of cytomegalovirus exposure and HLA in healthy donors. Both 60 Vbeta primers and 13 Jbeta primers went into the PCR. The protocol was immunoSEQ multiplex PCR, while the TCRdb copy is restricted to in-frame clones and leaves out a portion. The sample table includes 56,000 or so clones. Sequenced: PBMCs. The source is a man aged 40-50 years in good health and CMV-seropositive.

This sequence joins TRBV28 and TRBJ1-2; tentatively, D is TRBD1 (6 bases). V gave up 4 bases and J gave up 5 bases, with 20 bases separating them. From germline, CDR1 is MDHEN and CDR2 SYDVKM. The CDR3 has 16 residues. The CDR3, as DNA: TGTGCCAGCAGTTCCTCCTCGGGGACACGGCCGTATGGCTACACCTTC. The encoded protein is CASSSSSGTRPYGYTF.

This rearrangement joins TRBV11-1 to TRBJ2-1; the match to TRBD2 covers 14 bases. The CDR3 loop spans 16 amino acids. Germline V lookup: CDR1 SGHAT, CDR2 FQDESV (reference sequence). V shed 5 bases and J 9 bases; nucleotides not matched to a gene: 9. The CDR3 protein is CASSPGLAGAWGEQFF. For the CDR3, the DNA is TGTGCCAGCAGCCCGGGACTAGCGGGAGCTTGGGGTGAGCAGTTCTTC.

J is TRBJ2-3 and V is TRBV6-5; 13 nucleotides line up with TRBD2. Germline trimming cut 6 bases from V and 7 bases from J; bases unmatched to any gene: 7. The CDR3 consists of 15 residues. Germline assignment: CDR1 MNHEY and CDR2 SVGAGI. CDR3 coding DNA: TGTGCCAGCAGCCCCGGGACTAGCGGGATACATACGCAGTATTTT. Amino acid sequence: CASSPGTSGIHTQYF.

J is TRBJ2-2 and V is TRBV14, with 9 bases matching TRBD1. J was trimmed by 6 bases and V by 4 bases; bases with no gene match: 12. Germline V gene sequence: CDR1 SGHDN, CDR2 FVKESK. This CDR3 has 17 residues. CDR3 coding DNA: TGTGCCAGCAGCCCGACGTTCGGACAGGGGTTCCCCGGGGAGCTGTTTTTT. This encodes CASSPTFGQGFPGELFF.

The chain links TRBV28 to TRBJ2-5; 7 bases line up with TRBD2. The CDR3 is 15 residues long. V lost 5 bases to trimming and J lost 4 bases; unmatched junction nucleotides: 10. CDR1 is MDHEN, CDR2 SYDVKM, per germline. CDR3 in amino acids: CASSPSAGGGETQYF. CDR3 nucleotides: TGTGCCAGCAGTCCCTCGGCGGGCGGGGGAGAGACCCAGTACTTC.

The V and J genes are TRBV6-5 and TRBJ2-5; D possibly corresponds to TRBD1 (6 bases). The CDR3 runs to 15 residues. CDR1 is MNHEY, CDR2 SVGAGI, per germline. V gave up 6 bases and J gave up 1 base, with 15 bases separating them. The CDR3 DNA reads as TGTGCCAGCAGCCAGCAACAGGGAGTCCAAGAGACCCAGTACTTC. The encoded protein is CASSQQQGVQETQYF.

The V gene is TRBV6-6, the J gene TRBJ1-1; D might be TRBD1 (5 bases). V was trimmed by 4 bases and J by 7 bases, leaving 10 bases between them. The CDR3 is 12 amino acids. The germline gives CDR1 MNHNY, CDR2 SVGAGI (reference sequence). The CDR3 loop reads CASSFRQIEAFF. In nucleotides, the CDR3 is TGTGCCAGCAGTTTCCGACAGATTGAAGCTTTCTTT.

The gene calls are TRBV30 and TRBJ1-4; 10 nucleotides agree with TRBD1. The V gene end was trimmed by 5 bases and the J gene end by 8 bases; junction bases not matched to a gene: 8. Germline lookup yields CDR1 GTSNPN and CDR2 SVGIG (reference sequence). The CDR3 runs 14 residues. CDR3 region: CAWGTGTGAEKLFF. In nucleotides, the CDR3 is TGTGCCTGGGGGACCGGGACAGGGGCCGAAAAACTGTTTTTT.

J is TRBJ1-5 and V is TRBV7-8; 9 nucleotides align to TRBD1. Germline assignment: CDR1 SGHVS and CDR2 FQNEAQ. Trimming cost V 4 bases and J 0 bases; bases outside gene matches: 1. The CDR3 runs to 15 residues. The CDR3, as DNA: TGTGCCAGCAGCTGGACAGGGGATAGCAATCAGCCCCAGCATTTT. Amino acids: CASSWTGDSNQPQHF.

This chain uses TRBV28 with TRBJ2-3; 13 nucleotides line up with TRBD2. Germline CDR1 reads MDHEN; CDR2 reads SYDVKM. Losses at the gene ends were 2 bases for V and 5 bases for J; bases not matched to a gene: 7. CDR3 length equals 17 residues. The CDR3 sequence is CASSLTSGREFRDTQYF. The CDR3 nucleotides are TGTGCCAGCAGTTTAACTAGCGGGAGGGAATTCAGAGATACGCAGTATTTT.

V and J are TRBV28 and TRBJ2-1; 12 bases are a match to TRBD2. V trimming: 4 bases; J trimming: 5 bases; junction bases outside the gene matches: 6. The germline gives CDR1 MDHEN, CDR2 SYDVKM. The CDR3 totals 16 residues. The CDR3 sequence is CASSSTSGSIDNEQFF. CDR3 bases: TGTGCCAGCAGTTCGACTAGCGGGAGTATCGACAATGAGCAGTTCTTC.

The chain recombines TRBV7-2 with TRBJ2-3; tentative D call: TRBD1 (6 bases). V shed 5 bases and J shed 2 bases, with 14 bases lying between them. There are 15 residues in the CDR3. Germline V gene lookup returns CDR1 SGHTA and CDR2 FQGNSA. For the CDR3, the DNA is TGTGCCAGCAGCGGGGGCACAGGGTACACAGATACGCAGTATTTT. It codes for CASSGGTGYTDTQYF.

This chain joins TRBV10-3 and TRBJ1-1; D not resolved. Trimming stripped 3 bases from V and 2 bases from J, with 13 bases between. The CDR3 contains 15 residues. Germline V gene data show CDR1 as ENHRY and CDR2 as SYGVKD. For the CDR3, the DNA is TGTGCCATCAGTGATGCACCACAGTTAAACACTGAAGCTTTCTTT. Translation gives CAISDAPQLNTEAFF.

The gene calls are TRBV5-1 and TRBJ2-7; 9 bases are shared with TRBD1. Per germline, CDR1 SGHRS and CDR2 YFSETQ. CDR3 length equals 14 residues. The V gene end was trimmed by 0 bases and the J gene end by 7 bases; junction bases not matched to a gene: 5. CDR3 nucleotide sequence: TGCGCCAGCAGCTTGGCACAGGGGGCGAATGAGCAGTACTTC. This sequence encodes CASSLAQGANEQYF.

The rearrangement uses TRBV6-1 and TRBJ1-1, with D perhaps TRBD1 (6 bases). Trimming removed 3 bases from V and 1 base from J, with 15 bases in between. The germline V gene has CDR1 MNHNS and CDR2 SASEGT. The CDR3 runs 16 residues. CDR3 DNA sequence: TGTGCCAGCAGTGACTGGGGGCCAGTTACGAACACTGAAGCTTTCTTT. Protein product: CASSDWGPVTNTEAFF.

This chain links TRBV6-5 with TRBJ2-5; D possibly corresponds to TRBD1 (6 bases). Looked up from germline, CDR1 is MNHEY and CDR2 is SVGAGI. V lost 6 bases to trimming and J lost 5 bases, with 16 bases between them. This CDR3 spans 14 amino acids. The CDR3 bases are TGTGCCAGCAGCCCCCGTCAGGGGCTGGAGACCCAGTACTTC. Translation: CASSPRQGLETQYF.

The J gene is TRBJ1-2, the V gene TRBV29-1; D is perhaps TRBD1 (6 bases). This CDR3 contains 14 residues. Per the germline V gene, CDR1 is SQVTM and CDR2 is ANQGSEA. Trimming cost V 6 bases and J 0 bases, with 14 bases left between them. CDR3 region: CSVVTGLPNYGYTF. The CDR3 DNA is TGCAGCGTGGTCACAGGGCTCCCTAACTATGGCTACACCTTC.

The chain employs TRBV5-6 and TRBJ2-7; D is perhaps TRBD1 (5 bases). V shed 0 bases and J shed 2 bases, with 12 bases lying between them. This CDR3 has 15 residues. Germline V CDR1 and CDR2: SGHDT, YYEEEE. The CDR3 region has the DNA TGTGCCAGCAGCTTGGGTCCAGGGTCGGCCTACGAGCAGTACTTC. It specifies CASSLGPGSAYEQYF. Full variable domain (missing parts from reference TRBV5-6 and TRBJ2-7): DAGVTQSPTHLIKTRGQQVTLRCSPKSGHDTVSWYQQALGQGPQFIFQYYEEEERQRGNFPDRFSGHQFPNYSSELNVNALLLGDSALYLCASSLGPGSAYEQYFGPGTRLTVT.

The CDR3 reads CATIGTGDYEQYF. For the CDR3, the DNA is TGTGCCACCATAGGGACAGGGGACTACGAGCAGTACTTC. The genes are TRBV25-1 and TRBJ2-7; 10 positions agree with TRBD1. Germline V CDR1 and CDR2: MGHDK, SYGVNS. The CDR3 runs 13 residues. The ends lost 10 bases at V and 3 bases at J; junction bases unmatched: 6.

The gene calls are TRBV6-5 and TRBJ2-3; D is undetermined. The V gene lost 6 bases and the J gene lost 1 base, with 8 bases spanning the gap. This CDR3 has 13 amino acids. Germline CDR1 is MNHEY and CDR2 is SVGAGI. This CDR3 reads CASRGGGTDTQYF. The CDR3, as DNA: TGTGCCAGCAGAGGCGGAGGCACAGATACGCAGTATTTT.

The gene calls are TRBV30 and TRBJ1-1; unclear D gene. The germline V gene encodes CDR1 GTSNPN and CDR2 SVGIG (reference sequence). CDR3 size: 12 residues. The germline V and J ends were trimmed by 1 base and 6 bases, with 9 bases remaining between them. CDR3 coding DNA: TGTGCCTGGAGTGATCAGGCTTCTGAAGCTTTCTTT. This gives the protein CAWSDQASEAFF.

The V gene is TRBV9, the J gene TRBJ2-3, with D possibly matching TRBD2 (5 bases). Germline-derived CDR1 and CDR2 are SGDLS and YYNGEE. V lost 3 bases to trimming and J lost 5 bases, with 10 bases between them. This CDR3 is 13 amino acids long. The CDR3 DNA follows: TGTGCCAGCAGCGAATGGGAGCGAGATACGCAGTATTTT. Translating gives CASSEWERDTQYF.

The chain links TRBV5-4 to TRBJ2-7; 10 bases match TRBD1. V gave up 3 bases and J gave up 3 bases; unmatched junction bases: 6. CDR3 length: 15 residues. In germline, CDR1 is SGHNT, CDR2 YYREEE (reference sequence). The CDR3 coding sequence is TGTGCCAGCAGCTCGGGGGACAGGGGAGTCTACGAGCAGTACTTC. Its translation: CASSSGDRGVYEQYF.

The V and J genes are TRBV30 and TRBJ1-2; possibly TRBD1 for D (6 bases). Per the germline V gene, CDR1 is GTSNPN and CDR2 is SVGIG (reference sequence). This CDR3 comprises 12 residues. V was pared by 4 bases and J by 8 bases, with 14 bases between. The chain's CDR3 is CAWKDSVEGYTF. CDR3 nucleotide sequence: TGTGCCTGGAAGGACAGTGTAGAGGGCTACACCTTC.

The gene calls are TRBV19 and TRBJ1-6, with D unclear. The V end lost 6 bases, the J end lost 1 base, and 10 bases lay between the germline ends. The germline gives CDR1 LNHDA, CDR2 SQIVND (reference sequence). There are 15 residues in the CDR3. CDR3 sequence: CASSGGSSYNSPLHF. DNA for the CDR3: TGTGCCAGTAGCGGAGGGAGTTCCTATAATTCACCCCTCCACTTT. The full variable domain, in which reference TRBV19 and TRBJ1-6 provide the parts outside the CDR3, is DGGITQSPKYLFRKEGQNVTLSCEQNLNHDAMYWYRQDPGQGLRLIYYSQIVNDFQKGDIAEGYSVSREKKESFPLTVTSAQKNPTAFYLCASSGGSSYNSPLHFGNGTRLTVT.

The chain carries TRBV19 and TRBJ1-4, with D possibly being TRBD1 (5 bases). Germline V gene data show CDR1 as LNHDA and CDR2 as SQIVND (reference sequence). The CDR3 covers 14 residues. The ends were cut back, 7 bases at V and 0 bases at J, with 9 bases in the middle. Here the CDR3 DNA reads TGTGCCAGTAAAGGCAGGGCAACTAATGAAAAACTGTTTTTT. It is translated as CASKGRATNEKLFF. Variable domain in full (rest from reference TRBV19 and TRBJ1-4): DGGITQSPKYLFRKEGQNVTLSCEQNLNHDAMYWYRQDPGQGLRLIYYSQIVNDFQKGDIAEGYSVSREKKESFPLTVTSAQKNPTAFYLCASKGRATNEKLFFGSGTQLSVL.

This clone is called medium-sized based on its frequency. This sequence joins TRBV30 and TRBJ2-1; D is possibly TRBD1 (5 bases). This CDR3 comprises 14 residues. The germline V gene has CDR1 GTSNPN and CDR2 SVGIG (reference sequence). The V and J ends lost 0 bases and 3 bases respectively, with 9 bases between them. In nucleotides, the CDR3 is TGTGCCTGGAGTGTACAACAGGACTACAATGAGCAGTTCTTC. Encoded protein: CAWSVQQDYNEQFF.